The source of this T cell receptor (beta chain) is a study of CD8 T cells in Susac syndrome. V lost 0 bases to trimming and J lost 0 bases, with 9 bases between them. CDR1 is MNHEY, CDR2 SVGAGI, per germline. This CDR3 contains 16 residues. TEMRA cells were FACS-enriched, with CD8+ and CD4+ T cells isolated negatively. Reverse transcription of about 0.45 to 1 ug RNA was carried out with random hexamers. MiXCR, applied by TCRdb to the immunoSEQ multiplex PCR reads, yields one record per CDR3 protein. The sample has 150,000 to 200,000 distinct CDR3 sequences, 93% seen once. The study's findings and limits: It was acknowledged in the study that its TCR sequencing and HLA analysis involved a relatively small number of individuals.

In regard to this clonotype: Its cognate antigen is unknown.

The rearrangement uses TRBV6-5 and TRBJ1-3; no clear D gene. The sequence was collected from a human donor in good health. The sample was CD4+ T cells from PBMCs. CDR3 sequence: CASSYSGLHSGNTIYF. The CDR3 DNA follows: TGTGCCAGCAGTTACTCCGGACTGCACTCTGGAAACACCATATATTTT.